The subject of this entry is one T cell receptor (beta chain). This sample was taken from a study of early T cells in non-severe SARS-CoV-2 infection. TCRdb reprocessed the 5' RACE reads via MiXCR and lists one record per CDR3 protein. The data contain approximately 66,000 distinct CDR3 sequences, around 12% of them singletons. This CDR3 has 13 residues. Trimming cost V 2 bases and J 3 bases, with 7 bases left between them. The V gene's germline CDR1 is MNHNY and CDR2 SVGAGI (reference sequence). The chain combines TRBV6-6 with TRBJ2-5; no definite D call. Here the sequenced sample was whole blood, taken at baseline. This receptor was obtained from an adult who was a healthcare worker with PCR-confirmed SARS-CoV-2 infection or an uninfected control (not recorded which). The donor label of this sample is uncertain. Written as DNA, the CDR3 is TGTGCCAGCAGTTACGTCTGGGAAGAGACCCAGTACTTC. Encoded protein: CASSYVWEETQYF.